The 21 T cell receptor beta chains below come from one sample, sequenced in a study of technical replicates of blood from a few donors. The table came from immunoSEQ multiplex PCR; TCRdb's copy has only in-frame clones and leaves some out. The table has tens of thousands of clones, approximately 87% seen once. Material: PBMCs. These receptor sequences come from a human donor in good health. Some clones in this sample may be carry-over from other donors' samples.

The rearrangement joins TRBV23-1 to TRBJ1-6; D is perhaps TRBD1 (5 bases). TRBV23-1 is labeled an ORF, and its function is uncertain. Trimming pared 4 bases from V and 0 bases from J, leaving 22 bases between. The CDR3 totals 20 residues. The CDR3 DNA is TGCGCCAGCAGTCCCTCAAAGGGGAGCGGGGGAATCTCCTATAATTCACCCCTCCACTTT. Its protein product is CASSPSKGSGGISYNSPLHF.

The chain joins TRBV11-3 to TRBJ2-3, with a tentative D call TRBD2 (5 bases). CDR3 length: 15 residues. Germline V gene sequence: CDR1 SGHNT, CDR2 YENEEA. The germline V and J ends were trimmed by 6 bases and 2 bases, with 15 bases remaining between them. The CDR3 region is CASSRTRLPTDTQYF. As DNA, the CDR3 is TGTGCCAGCAGTCGGACTCGACTTCCCACAGATACGCAGTATTTT.

The chain employs TRBV11-2 and TRBJ2-2; 9 bases match TRBD2. This CDR3 comprises 16 residues. V lost 3 bases and J lost 1; bases outside the gene matches: 3. The germline V gene has CDR1 SGHAT and CDR2 FQNNGV. The chain's CDR3 is CASSFGLALNTGELFF. CDR3 nucleotides: TGTGCCAGCAGCTTCGGACTAGCGCTGAACACCGGGGAGCTGTTTTTT.

The gene calls are TRBV9 and TRBJ2-2; D is perhaps TRBD2 (5 bases). The CDR3 has 15 amino acids. V was trimmed by 0 bases and J by 3 bases, leaving 9 bases between them. The V gene's germline CDR1 is SGDLS and CDR2 YYNGEE. The CDR3 region is CASSVGGYDTGELFF. The CDR3 DNA reads TGTGCCAGCAGCGTAGGAGGGTACGACACCGGGGAGCTGTTTTTT.

V is TRBV5-8 and J is TRBJ2-7; D is unresolved. CDR1 and CDR2 (germline): SGHTS, YDEGEE. Deletions cut 2 bases from V and 3 bases from J, with 12 bases between. CDR3 length equals 14 residues. The CDR3 region is CASSLVNTRYEQYF. In DNA, the CDR3 is TGTGCCAGCAGCTTAGTGAACACCCGCTACGAGCAGTACTTC. Combining the CDR3 with reference TRBV5-8 and TRBJ2-7 gives the whole variable domain EAGVTQSPTHLIKTRGQQATLRCSPISGHTSVYWYQQALGLGLQFLLWYDEGEERNRGNFPPRFSGRQFPNYSSELNVNALELEDSALYLCASSLVNTRYEQYFGPGTRLTVT.

The chain carries TRBV11-2 and TRBJ2-7; TRBD1 agrees at 9 bases. The ends lost 4 bases at V and 7 bases at J; junction bases unmatched: 14. The germline CDR1 and CDR2 sequences are SGHAT and FQNNGV. The CDR3 totals 16 residues. CDR3 sequence: CASSSWPRDRAREQYF. CDR3 nucleotides: TGTGCCAGCAGCTCCTGGCCCCGGGACAGGGCTCGGGAGCAGTACTTC. Complete variable domain (other parts from reference TRBV11-2 and TRBJ2-7): EAGVAQSPRYKIIEKRQSVAFWCNPISGHATLYWYQQILGQGPKLLIQFQNNGVVDDSQLPKDRFSAERLKGVDSTLKIQPAKLEDSAVYLCASSSWPRDRAREQYFGPGTRLTVT.

The gene calls are TRBV7-2 and TRBJ2-7, with 12 bases aligning to TRBD2. This CDR3 spans 15 amino acids. Germline-derived CDR1 and CDR2 are SGHTA and FQGNSA. With V trimmed by 6 bases and J by 6 bases, 9 bases remained unmatched. The CDR3 coding sequence is TGTGCCAGCAGTTCTAGCGGGGGGGCCCCACGCGAGCAGTACTTC. Amino acid sequence: CASSSSGGAPREQYF.

The chain is built from TRBV21-1 and TRBJ1-2; whether TRBD1, the table's D call, matches the DNA was not checked. TRBV21-1 is a pseudogene locus. CDR3 length: 13 amino acids. The CDR3 coding sequence is TGTGCCAGCAGCCCCTGGGACAGGGCTGGCTACACCTTC. It is translated as CASSPWDRAGYTF.

The genes are TRBV5-1 and TRBJ2-1, with a possible D match to TRBD2 (6 bases). Germline V CDR1 and CDR2: SGHRS, YFSETQ. V lost 0 bases to trimming and J lost 7 bases, with 14 bases between them. The CDR3 contains 15 residues. The CDR3 is CASSLAAGTRNEQFF. CDR3 bases: TGCGCCAGCAGCTTGGCCGCGGGGACCCGGAATGAGCAGTTCTTC.

The chain uses TRBV9 and TRBJ2-1; 8 bases are a match to TRBD1. The germline CDR1 and CDR2 sequences are SGDLS and YYNGEE. This CDR3 contains 14 residues. V was clipped by 0 bases and J by 6 bases; unmatched bases: 2. The CDR3 DNA follows: TGTGCCAGCAGCGTAGGGGGACAGGCCAATGAGCAGTTCTTC. It specifies CASSVGGQANEQFF. The entire variable domain, with the rest obtained from reference TRBV9 and TRBJ2-1, is as follows: DSGVTQTPKHLITATGQRVTLRCSPRSGDLSVYWYQQSLDQGLQFLIQYYNGEERAKGNILERFSAQQFPDLHSELNLSSLELGDSALYFCASSVGGQANEQFFGPGTRLTVL.

This clone was picked up a small number of times. The V and J genes are TRBV7-9 and TRBJ1-1; TRBD1 matches 7 bases. V shed 10 bases and J 1 base; nucleotides not matched to a gene: 6. Germline CDR1 and CDR2: SEHNR and FQNEAQ (reference sequence). This CDR3 has 13 amino acids. Here the CDR3 reads CATTDRENTEAFF. CDR3 nucleotides: TGTGCCACAACCGACAGGGAGAACACTGAAGCTTTCTTT.

This sequence joins TRBV7-2 and TRBJ2-7, with 10 bases that match TRBD2. Losses at the gene ends were 2 bases for V and 0 bases for J; bases not matched to a gene: 7. Germline lookup yields CDR1 SGHTA and CDR2 FQGNSA. The CDR3 sequence is 17 residues long. The CDR3 region has the DNA TGTGCCAGCAGCTTAAGTCTAGCGGGAGATATCTCCTACGAGCAGTACTTC. It is translated as CASSLSLAGDISYEQYF.

The chain has TRBV7-9 and TRBJ2-3; 10 nucleotides match TRBD1. This CDR3 spans 15 amino acids. CDR1 and CDR2 from the germline V gene are SEHNR and FQNEAQ (reference sequence). V was pared by 5 bases and J by 3 bases, with 5 bases of the junction left unmatched. CDR3 in DNA: TGTGCCAGCAGCCGACCGGGACAGGGGACAGATACGCAGTATTTT. It translates to CASSRPGQGTDTQYF.

This rearrangement joins TRBV27 to TRBJ2-5; D perhaps matches TRBD1 (5 bases). Per the germline V gene, CDR1 is MNHEY and CDR2 is SMNVEV (reference sequence). V was clipped by 2 bases and J by 5 bases, with 15 bases between them. There are 15 residues in the CDR3. CDR3 DNA: TGTGCCAGCAGTTTAACGCAGGGTCGGTCGGAGACCCAGTACTTC. Translating gives CASSLTQGRSETQYF.

The chain employs TRBV6-6 and TRBJ2-1; TRBD1 is a possible D gene (5 bases). Trimming pared 4 bases from V and 0 bases from J, leaving 10 bases between. The CDR3 spans 15 residues. Germline CDR1 and CDR2: MNHNY and SVGAGI (reference sequence). The CDR3 region has the DNA TGTGCCAGCAGTTCCTGGGGCGGCTCCTACAATGAGCAGTTCTTC. Protein sequence: CASSSWGGSYNEQFF.

The rearrangement joins TRBV7-3 to TRBJ2-2; D perhaps matches TRBD1 (5 bases). V lost 8 bases to trimming and J lost 5 bases, with 12 bases between them. The CDR3 is 13 amino acids. Germline assignment: CDR1 SGHTA and CDR2 FQGTGA. CDR3 residues: CASGAGQTGELFF. CDR3 nucleotide sequence: TGTGCCAGCGGGGCAGGTCAGACCGGGGAGCTGTTTTTT.

V usage is TRBV19 and J usage is TRBJ2-1; 11 positions match TRBD2. The CDR3 length is 14 residues. Trimming at V came to 10 bases and at J to 5 bases, leaving 7 bases not matched to a gene. Germline values: CDR1 LNHDA, CDR2 SQIVND (reference sequence). The CDR3 is CATSLAGGDNEQFF. The CDR3 nucleotides are TGTGCCACCTCTCTAGCGGGGGGAGACAATGAGCAGTTCTTC.

The CDR3 coding sequence is TGTGCCAGCACCTTTGCGGGGTGGGACGCTGAAGCTTTCTTT. Its protein product is CASTFAGWDAEAFF. The chain recombines TRBV7-9 with TRBJ1-1; perhaps TRBD1 as D (5 bases). V was trimmed by 7 bases and J by 6 bases, leaving 18 bases between them. Germline CDR1 SEHNR, CDR2 FQNEAQ (reference sequence). The CDR3 is 14 residues long.

The CDR3 loop is CATRLQVSGNTIYF. The CDR3 nucleotides read TGTGCCACCAGACTGCAGGTCTCTGGAAACACCATATATTTT. This sequence joins TRBV2 and TRBJ1-3; D remains ambiguous. The CDR3 spans 14 residues. Germline V gene lookup returns CDR1 SNHLY and CDR2 FYNNEI. Trimming took 10 bases from V and 0 from J, leaving 13 bases between them.

The rearrangement links TRBV5-8 to TRBJ2-5, with 9 bases matching TRBD2. This CDR3 is built from 14 residues. Germline V gene data show CDR1 as SGHTS and CDR2 as YDEGEE. With 2 bases clipped from V and 5 bases from J, the junction kept 4 bases outside the gene matches. CDR3 bases: TGTGCCAGCAGCTTTCGAAGCGGGGGGGAGACCCAGTACTTC. This gives the protein CASSFRSGGETQYF. Using reference TRBV5-8 and TRBJ2-5 for the parts outside the CDR3, the full variable domain is EAGVTQSPTHLIKTRGQQATLRCSPISGHTSVYWYQQALGLGLQFLLWYDEGEERNRGNFPPRFSGRQFPNYSSELNVNALELEDSALYLCASSFRSGGETQYFGPGTRLLVL.

V is TRBV4-1 and J is TRBJ1-4, with D possibly TRBD1 on 5 matching bases. Trimming took 0 bases from V and 0 from J, leaving 17 bases between them. Germline loops: CDR1 MGHRA, CDR2 YSYEKL. This CDR3 contains 19 residues. This CDR3 reads CASSQDVGGGRATNEKLFF. CDR3 in DNA: TGCGCCAGCAGCCAAGATGTAGGCGGGGGAAGGGCAACTAATGAAAAACTGTTTTTT.